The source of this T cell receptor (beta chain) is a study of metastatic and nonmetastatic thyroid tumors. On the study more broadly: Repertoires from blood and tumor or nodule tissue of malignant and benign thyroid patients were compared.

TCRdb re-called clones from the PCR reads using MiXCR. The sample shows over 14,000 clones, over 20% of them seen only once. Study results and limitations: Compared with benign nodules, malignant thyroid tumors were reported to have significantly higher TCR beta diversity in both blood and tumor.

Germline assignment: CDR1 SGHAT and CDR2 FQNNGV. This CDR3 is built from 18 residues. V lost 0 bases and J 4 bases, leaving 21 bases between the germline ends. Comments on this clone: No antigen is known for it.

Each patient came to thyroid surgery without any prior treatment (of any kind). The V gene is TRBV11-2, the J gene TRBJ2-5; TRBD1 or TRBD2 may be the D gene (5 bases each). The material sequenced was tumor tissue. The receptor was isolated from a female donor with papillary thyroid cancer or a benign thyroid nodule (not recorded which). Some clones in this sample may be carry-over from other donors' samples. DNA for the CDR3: TGTGCCAGCAGCTTAGACCCCCGAGGCAGGGCGAGGGGAGAGACCCAGTACTTC. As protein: CASSLDPRGRARGETQYF.